The clone carrying this T cell receptor (beta chain) has a handful of counts. Its target is not known. Sequencing targeted expressed TCRB transcripts, as all isolated RNA had been reverse transcribed. The method was immunoSEQ multiplex PCR; TCRdb's version includes in-frame clones alone and lacks a portion of them. Of hundreds of thousands of clones listed, 14% are singletons. The data are from a study of beta chain features in type 1 diabetes. Overall study results and limits: Because the template was cDNA, high-expressing cells might be over-represented. Researchers report that Type 1 diabetes patients had moderately but significantly shorter TCRB CDR3s across all four CD4+ subsets. For patients, the naive, central memory and Treg TCRB repertoires appeared more alike than for healthy donors.

The junction had 4 bases not matched to a gene; V was cut back by 6 bases and J by 2 bases. The length of the CDR3 is 14 residues. Germline CDR1 reads MNHEY; CDR2 reads SMNVEV (reference sequence). This receptor was identified in a man aged 25 to 45 in good health. The sequencing input was naive CD4+ T cells from blood. The chain uses TRBV27 and TRBJ2-3; 8 nucleotides align to TRBD1. CDR3 amino acids: CASRGTGSTDTQYF. In DNA, the CDR3 is TGTGCCAGCAGGGGGACAGGATCCACAGATACGCAGTATTTT.